Reported below is one T cell receptor (beta chain). TCR beta chains were sequenced at survey level with immunoSEQ. Clones were sequenced by immunoSEQ multiplex PCR, and TCRdb holds only the in-frame ones, with some missing. The repertoire has about 68,000 clones, about 93% of them found once; the top ten carry roughly 4%. Sequencing was done on a sample of PBMCs. The receptor was derived from a middle-aged man with rheumatoid arthritis.

The CDR3 loop reads CASFLDRVSTEAFF. CDR3 sequence (DNA): TGTGCCAGCTTCTTGGACAGGGTCAGCACTGAAGCTTTCTTT. V gene TRBV27 combines with J gene TRBJ1-1, with 8 nucleotides matching TRBD1. The CDR3 is made up of 14 amino acids. Looked up from germline, CDR1 is MNHEY and CDR2 is SMNVEV (reference sequence). With V trimmed by 8 bases and J by 4 bases, 9 bases remained unmatched.